This T cell receptor beta chain was obtained from a study of early T cells in non-severe SARS-CoV-2 infection (dated by TCRdb to the early 2020s). Broadly, across the study: Because TCR sequencing was done on bulk RNA from unsorted whole blood, the alpha and beta chains could not be paired.

CDR1 is given as WSHSY and CDR2 as SAAADI, both from the germline V gene. Reading from cysteine to phenylalanine, the CDR3 counts 15 amino acids. Just the 45-base CDR3 DNA is kept, in frame starting at base 1. V is pared back by 0 bases and J by 4 bases, with 13 bases lying between the germline termini. Points the paper makes about the study in general: VDJdb matching was skewed toward anti-spike CD8 responses and likely underestimated virus-specific expansions by missing private and CD4 specificities.

For this clonotype: Its specific antigen is unknown. Within one base of it there is no much larger clone, and no base qualities were kept.

Libraries were prepared through 5' RACE. The run used a NextSeq 500. To correct for sequencing error and PCR bias, the TCR library protocol tagged individual cDNA molecules with unique molecular identifiers. TCR alpha and beta chains were both sequenced, and the abundances of alpha and beta sequences in each sample were closely correlated with each other. The study's own analysis went as follows. Decombinator V4 was used to annotate TCR sequences for V gene, J gene and CDR3. Expanded TCRs were defined as changing significantly between any two time points under a Poisson model with p below 0.0001. TCR abundances were normalised to the total number of TCRs sequenced in each sample and reported as counts per million. TRAV1-2 paired with TRAJ12, TRAJ20 or TRAJ33 defined MAIT TCRs, while TRAV10 paired with TRAJ18 defined iNKT TCRs. VDJdb, accessed on 1 November 2021, was searched for TCRs annotated for CMV, EBV and SARS-CoV-2, and TCRs annotated for more than one antigen were excluded. TCRdb redid the processing of the public reads, applying fastp at Q25 and MiXCR, and retained in-frame beta chains. One record per CDR3 amino acid sequence lists the most common genes and DNA. In this record, the V and J calls reflect TCRdb's handling and not the investigators' own analysis. Within this sample are about 20,000 distinct CDR3 sequences, with more than 5% of them counted one time only. The top ten constitute 6.3% of the sample.

A case-control design nested within a healthcare worker cohort in London, UK, was used, with weekly nasopharyngeal swab PCR tests and blood sampling performed. Healthcare workers were recruited between 23 and 31 March 2020, during the week of the UK lockdown, and were followed weekly for up to roughly 16 weeks. Sequencing was carried out using whole blood. This sequence originates from an adult who was a healthcare worker with PCR-confirmed SARS-CoV-2 infection or an uninfected control (not recorded which). This chain joins TRBV10-2 to TRBJ2-7; a tentative D match to TRBD2 spans 6 bases. The CDR3 sequence is CASSESEVGGYEQYF. The sequenced DNA: TGCGCCAGCAGTGAGTCAGAAGTGGGGGGTTACGAGCAGTACTTC.